This T cell receptor beta chain was retrieved from a study of lymphopenia after photon versus proton radiotherapy. Concerning this clone itself: Its cognate antigen is unknown.

Findings and limits, study-wide: Oligoclonal CD8+ Temra expansion after nadir drove photon patients' diversity drop. Survival link was tested only in deceased patients; proton benefit remains a possibility. Post-nadir TCR diversity decline inversely tracked overall survival among those who died. Proton therapy kept repertoires fairly stable, unlike photons, which gained effector/memory cells.

TCRdb's table, derived via immunoSEQ multiplex PCR, lists solely in-frame clones and lacks some. The sample lists approximately 70,000 clones; roughly 87% were seen once. With 6 bases clipped from V and 4 bases from J, the junction kept 8 bases outside the gene matches. This CDR3 comprises 15 residues. The germline V gene has CDR1 MGHRA and CDR2 YSYEKL. The receptor's source is a man of 80 years or more with esophageal cancer. The sequences come from peripheral blood, collected from a patient treated with proton-based radiotherapy. This sequence joins TRBV4-1 and TRBJ2-2, with 7 bases matching TRBD1. CDR3 nucleotide sequence: TGCGCCAGCAGGCGTACAGGGGTTGGCACCGGGGAGCTGTTTTTT. Residues: CASRRTGVGTGELFF.